What follows are 20 T cell receptor beta chains derived from one specimen sequenced in a study of blood T cell repertoires in COVID-19. Clones were sequenced by immunoSEQ multiplex PCR, and TCRdb holds only the in-frame ones, with some missing. The repertoire holds about 270,000 clones, with approximately 86% as singletons. Input material: peripheral blood. The receptors derive from a woman aged 60-70 years who had recovered from COVID-19.

This clone was observed once. The chain carries TRBV5-1 and TRBJ1-3, with D uncertain. The ends were cut back, 1 base at V and 0 bases at J, with 11 bases in the middle. The length of the CDR3 is 16 residues. Germline V gene sequence: CDR1 SGHRS, CDR2 YFSETQ. This CDR3 is CASSLRGRLSGNTIYF. The DNA for the CDR3 is TGCGCCAGCAGCTTGCGAGGGCGGCTCTCTGGAAACACCATATATTTT.

This chain links TRBV18 with TRBJ2-1; possibly TRBD1 for D (6 bases). The germline V and J ends were trimmed by 2 bases and 8 bases, with 19 bases remaining between them. The CDR3 consists of 16 residues. Germline loops: CDR1 KGHSH, CDR2 LQKENI. CDR3 region: CASSPGRQGLGDEQFF. The CDR3 DNA reads TGTGCCAGCTCACCAGGGCGGCAGGGGCTGGGGGATGAGCAGTTCTTC.

This sequence joins TRBV12-3 or TRBV12-4 and TRBJ2-2, with D hard to call. CDR3 size: 12 residues. Trimming stripped 3 bases from V and 5 bases from J, with 4 bases between. Here the CDR3 reads CASSFYTGELFF. CDR3 DNA: TGTGCCAGCAGTTTTTATACCGGGGAGCTGTTTTTT.

This chain links TRBV9 with TRBJ1-2; possibly TRBD1 for D (6 bases). V lost 3 bases and J 3 bases, leaving 9 bases between the germline ends. The CDR3 sequence is 13 residues long. Germline CDR1 is SGDLS and CDR2 is YYNGEE. Here the CDR3 reads CASSARTDYGYTF. The CDR3 region has the DNA TGTGCCAGCAGCGCTCGGACAGACTATGGCTACACCTTC.

Only a few counts were recorded for this clone. This sequence joins TRBV7-9 and TRBJ1-5; D not resolved. Germline loops: CDR1 SEHNR, CDR2 FQNEAQ (reference sequence). The CDR3 runs to 14 residues. The ends were cut back, 1 base at V and 3 bases at J, with 7 bases in the middle. The CDR3 loop reads CASSLDTTNQPQHF. Here the CDR3 DNA reads TGTGCCAGCAGCTTAGACACAACCAATCAGCCCCAGCATTTT.

V is TRBV7-2 and J is TRBJ1-3; D not certain. The CDR3 has 12 amino acids. The germline CDR1 and CDR2 sequences are SGHTA and FQGNSA. V lost 5 bases, J lost 4 bases, and 6 bases lay in between. The CDR3 nucleotides read TGTGCCAGCAGCGTTTCAGGAAACACCATATATTTT. Translation gives CASSVSGNTIYF.

This rearrangement joins TRBV7-9 to TRBJ1-5, with D tentatively TRBD1 (5 bases). Germline V CDR1 and CDR2: SEHNR, FQNEAQ (reference sequence). CDR3 length: 14 amino acids. V lost 2 bases, J lost 2 bases, and 7 bases lay in between. CDR3 coding DNA: TGTGCCAGCAGCTTAAGGGGCGGCAATCAGCCCCAGCATTTT. Translated, it gives CASSLRGGNQPQHF.

The gene calls are TRBV7-6 and TRBJ2-3; 8 nucleotides line up with TRBD2. Germline V gene sequence: CDR1 SGHVS, CDR2 FNYEAQ. The ends lost 2 bases at V and 5 bases at J; junction bases unmatched: 6. The CDR3 is made up of 15 amino acids. This CDR3 reads CASSLTGGAVDTQYF. The CDR3 DNA sequence: TGTGCCAGCAGCTTAACCGGGGGGGCCGTAGATACGCAGTATTTT.

The rearrangement links TRBV28 to TRBJ1-1; the match to TRBD1 covers 9 bases. This CDR3 has 13 amino acids. Germline CDR1 and CDR2: MDHEN and SYDVKM. The trim removed 7 bases at V and 7 bases at J, leaving 7 bases unmatched. CDR3 coding DNA: TGTGCCAGCAACCCTCGACAGGGGGGTGAAGCTTTCTTT. Its protein product is CASNPRQGGEAFF.

The chain couples TRBV3-1 (or the pseudogene TRBV3-2) to TRBJ1-2; TRBD1 is a possible D gene (6 bases). The germline gives CDR1 LGHDT, CDR2 YNNKEL (reference sequence). The CDR3 consists of 13 residues. The V and J ends lost 4 bases and 6 bases respectively, with 12 bases between them. The CDR3 protein is CASSPGQKNGYTF. The CDR3 region has the DNA TGTGCCAGCAGCCCAGGACAGAAAAATGGCTACACCTTC.

The chain links TRBV6-5 to TRBJ2-2; D possibly corresponds to TRBD2 (8 bases). The CDR3 extends over 15 amino acids. V lost 11 bases and J lost 5, with 21 bases in between. Germline CDR1 MNHEY, CDR2 SVGAGI. CDR3 coding DNA: TGTGCCGTCCAGGGGGGGATAGCGGGGACCGGGGAGCTGTTTTTT. Residues: CAVQGGIAGTGELFF.

J is TRBJ1-6 and V is TRBV6-5, with 8 bases aligning to TRBD1. The CDR3 has 14 residues. Germline assignment: CDR1 MNHEY and CDR2 SVGAGI. V lost 5 bases, J lost 10 bases, and 7 bases stayed unmatched. CDR3 region: CASSRQGRGSPLHF. The CDR3 nucleotides are TGTGCCAGCAGTCGACAGGGGAGAGGCTCACCCCTCCACTTT.

The CDR3 spells CASSLVSGVREKLFF. In DNA, the CDR3 is TGTGCCAGCAGCTTGGTGTCAGGGGTTCGTGAAAAACTGTTTTTT. V gene TRBV5-6 combines with J gene TRBJ1-4; weak D call: TRBD1 (6 bases). The CDR3 has 15 amino acids. Trimming took 0 bases from V and 7 from J, leaving 13 bases between them. Germline V CDR1 and CDR2: SGHDT, YYEEEE.

With regard to this clone: One junction end does not reproduce the germline sequence, and a read error may be involved. This chain joins TRBV5-1 and TRBJ1-1; D unclear. The CDR3 extends over 13 amino acids. CDR1 is SGHRS and CDR2 is YFSETQ in the germline V gene. CDR3 sequence (DNA): TGCGCCAGCCGCTTCGAGGGTTTGACTGAAGCTTTCTTT. It translates to CASRFEGLTEAFF.

This clone appeared once. The chain joins TRBV7-8 to TRBJ2-1; tentative D call: TRBD1 (6 bases). V gave up 3 bases and J gave up 0 bases, with 9 bases separating them. The CDR3 length is 15 residues. Germline V gene lookup returns CDR1 SGHVS and CDR2 FQNEAQ. In DNA, the CDR3 is TGTGCCAGCAGCTTCATGACAGGCTCCTACAATGAGCAGTTCTTC. Protein sequence: CASSFMTGSYNEQFF.

The V gene is TRBV10-3, the J gene TRBJ2-7; 11 nucleotides line up with TRBD1. The length of the CDR3 is 14 residues. V shed 6 bases, J shed 6 bases, and the junction held 7 bases outside the gene matches. The germline V gene has CDR1 ENHRY and CDR2 SYGVKD. The CDR3 reads CAIRPGQGGLEQYF. The CDR3 bases are TGTGCCATCAGGCCGGGACAGGGGGGCCTCGAGCAGTACTTC.

Only a few counts were recorded for this clone. V and J are TRBV19 and TRBJ2-5; maybe TRBD2 (6 bases). Trimming took 6 bases from V and 7 from J, leaving 18 bases between them. The CDR3 is 14 residues long. Germline V gene lookup returns CDR1 LNHDA and CDR2 SQIVND (reference sequence). The CDR3 sequence is CASRGGANPGTQYF. The CDR3 DNA sequence: TGTGCCAGTAGGGGCGGGGCAAACCCTGGGACCCAGTACTTC.

V is TRBV11-3 and J is TRBJ2-1, with D unresolved. V lost 5 bases and J lost 8, with 13 bases in between. This CDR3 spans 13 amino acids. Germline V gives CDR1 SGHNT, CDR2 YENEEA. CDR3 region: CASSPNAVHEQFF. The CDR3, as DNA: TGTGCCAGCAGCCCCAACGCGGTCCATGAGCAGTTCTTC. Combining the CDR3 with reference TRBV11-3 and TRBJ2-1 gives the whole variable domain EAGVVQSPRYKIIEKKQPVAFWCNPISGHNTLYWYLQNLGQGPELLIRYENEEAVDDSQLPKDRFSAERLKGVDSTLKIQPAELGDSAVYLCASSPNAVHEQFFGPGTRLTVL.

This sequence joins TRBV7-3 and TRBJ1-1; no clear D gene. Germline V gene data show CDR1 as SGHTA and CDR2 as FQGTGA. The CDR3 is 13 amino acids. V was clipped by 5 bases and J by 0 bases, with 7 bases between them. The CDR3 DNA follows: TGTGCCAGCAGCAAACAGCTGAACACTGAAGCTTTCTTT. Translation gives CASSKQLNTEAFF.

The chain recombines TRBV7-2 with TRBJ1-4; D is unclear. The CDR3 extends over 15 amino acids. Trimming removed 6 bases at V and 4 bases at J, with 15 bases between. Germline-derived CDR1 and CDR2 are SGHTA and FQGNSA. CDR3 in amino acids: CASSAMAVHNEKLFF. The DNA of the CDR3 is TGTGCCAGCAGTGCGATGGCGGTCCATAATGAAAAACTGTTTTTT.